This TCR beta chain originates from a study of response to subunit inactivated influenza vaccine. Trimming took off 4 bases at V and 8 bases at J, with 11 bases between the two ends. The V gene's germline CDR1 is MDHEN and CDR2 SYDVKM. The length of the CDR3 is 12 residues. The study's findings and limits: It was the authors' suggestion that each seasonal influenza vaccination recruits few new T cells.

TCRdb used MiXCR to reprocess the RT-PCR reads, holding one entry per CDR3 protein. The table records roughly 650,000 distinct CDR3 sequences, around 15% of them present only once. This clonotype was picked up many times. What it recognizes is unknown. The J gene is TRBJ1-2, the V gene TRBV28, with unresolved D. The sample in question was PBMCs from blood, obtained approximately 15 days before vaccination. The receptor was isolated from a man aged 50-60 years who received an inactivated influenza vaccine. In DNA form, the CDR3 reads TGTGCCAGCAGTTCCGTGTCTAGGGGCTACACCTTC. Translated, it gives CASSSVSRGYTF.